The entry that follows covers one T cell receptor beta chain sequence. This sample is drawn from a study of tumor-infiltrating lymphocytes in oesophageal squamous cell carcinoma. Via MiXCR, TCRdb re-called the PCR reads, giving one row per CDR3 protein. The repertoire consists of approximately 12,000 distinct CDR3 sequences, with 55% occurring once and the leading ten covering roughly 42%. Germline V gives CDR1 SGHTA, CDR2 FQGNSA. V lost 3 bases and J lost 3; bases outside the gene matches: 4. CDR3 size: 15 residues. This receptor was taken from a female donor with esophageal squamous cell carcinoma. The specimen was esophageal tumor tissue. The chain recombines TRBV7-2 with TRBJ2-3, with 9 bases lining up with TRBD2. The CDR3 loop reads CASSFSGSLTDTQYF. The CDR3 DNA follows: TGTGCCAGCAGCTTTAGCGGGAGTTTAACAGATACGCAGTATTTT.